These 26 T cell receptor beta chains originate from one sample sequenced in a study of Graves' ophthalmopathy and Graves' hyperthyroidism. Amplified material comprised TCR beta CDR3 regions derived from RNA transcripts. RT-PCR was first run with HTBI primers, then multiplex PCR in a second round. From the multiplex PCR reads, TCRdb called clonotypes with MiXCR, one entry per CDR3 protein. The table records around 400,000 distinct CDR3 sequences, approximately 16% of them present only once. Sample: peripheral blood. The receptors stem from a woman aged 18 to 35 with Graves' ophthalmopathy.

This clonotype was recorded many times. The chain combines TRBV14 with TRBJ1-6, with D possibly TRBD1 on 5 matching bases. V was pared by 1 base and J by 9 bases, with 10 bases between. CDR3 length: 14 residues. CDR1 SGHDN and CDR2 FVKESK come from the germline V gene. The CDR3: CASSQVRGSSPLHF. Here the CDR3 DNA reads TGTGCCAGCAGCCAAGTACGGGGCAGTTCACCCCTCCACTTT.

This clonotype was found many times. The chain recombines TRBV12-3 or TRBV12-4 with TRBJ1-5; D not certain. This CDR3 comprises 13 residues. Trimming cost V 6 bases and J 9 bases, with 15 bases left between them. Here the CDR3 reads CASSLMLGGPQHF. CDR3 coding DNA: TGTGCCAGCAGCCTGATGTTGGGTGGGCCCCAGCATTTT.

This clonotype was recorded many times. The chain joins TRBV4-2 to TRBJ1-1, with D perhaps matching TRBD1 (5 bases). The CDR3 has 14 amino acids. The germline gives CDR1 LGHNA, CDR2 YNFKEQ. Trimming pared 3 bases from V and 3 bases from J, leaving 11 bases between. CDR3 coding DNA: TGTGCCAGCAGCCAGGGACGGAAATACACTGAAGCTTTCTTT. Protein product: CASSQGRKYTEAFF.

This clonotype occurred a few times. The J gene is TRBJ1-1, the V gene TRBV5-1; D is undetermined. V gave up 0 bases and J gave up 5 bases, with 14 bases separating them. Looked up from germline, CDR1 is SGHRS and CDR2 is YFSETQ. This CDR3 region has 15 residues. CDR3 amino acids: CASSLGFWGGTEAFF. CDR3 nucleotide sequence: TGCGCCAGCAGCTTGGGTTTTTGGGGAGGGACTGAAGCTTTCTTT.

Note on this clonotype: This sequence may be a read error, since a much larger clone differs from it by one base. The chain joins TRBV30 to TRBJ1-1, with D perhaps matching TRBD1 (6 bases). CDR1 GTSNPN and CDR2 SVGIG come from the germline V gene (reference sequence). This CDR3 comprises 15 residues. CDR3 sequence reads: CAWGVQWGRGTEAFF. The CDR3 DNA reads TGTGCCTGGGGTGTACAATGGGGGCGAGGAACTGAAGCTTTCTTT. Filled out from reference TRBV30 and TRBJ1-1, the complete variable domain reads SQTIHQWPATLVQPVGSPLSLECTVEGTSNPNLYWYRQAAGRGLQLLFYSVGIGQISSEVPQNLSASRPQDRQFILSSKKLLLSDSGFYLCAWGVQWGRGTEAFFGQGTRLTVV.

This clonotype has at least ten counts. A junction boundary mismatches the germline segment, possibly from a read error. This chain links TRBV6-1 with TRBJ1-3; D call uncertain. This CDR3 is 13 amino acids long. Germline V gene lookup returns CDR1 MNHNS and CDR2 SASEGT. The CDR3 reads CASTRRVWTGSNF. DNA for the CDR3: TGTGCCAGTACCAGACGTGTATGGACGGGTTCGAATTTT.

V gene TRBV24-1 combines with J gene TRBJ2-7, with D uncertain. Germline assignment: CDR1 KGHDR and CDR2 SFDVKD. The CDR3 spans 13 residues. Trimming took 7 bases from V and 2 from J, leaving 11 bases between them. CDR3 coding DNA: TGTGCCACCAGGCGAGCGAACCCCTACGAGCAGTACTTC. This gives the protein CATRRANPYEQYF.

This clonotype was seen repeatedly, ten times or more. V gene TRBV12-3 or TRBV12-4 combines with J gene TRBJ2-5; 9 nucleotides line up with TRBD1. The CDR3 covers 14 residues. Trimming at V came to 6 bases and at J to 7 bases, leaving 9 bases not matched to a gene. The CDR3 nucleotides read TGTGCCAGCAGAGTACAGGGGGCCGGAGGGACCCAGTACTTC. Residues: CASRVQGAGGTQYF.

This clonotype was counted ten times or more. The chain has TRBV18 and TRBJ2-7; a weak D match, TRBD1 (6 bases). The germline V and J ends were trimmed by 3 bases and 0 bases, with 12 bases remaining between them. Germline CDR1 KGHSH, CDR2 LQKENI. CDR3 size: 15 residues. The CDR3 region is CASSPGQYPSYEQYF. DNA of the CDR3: TGTGCCAGCTCACCTGGACAGTACCCCTCCTACGAGCAGTACTTC. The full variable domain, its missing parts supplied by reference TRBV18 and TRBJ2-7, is NAGVMQNPRHLVRRRGQEARLRCSPMKGHSHVYWYRQLPEEGLKFMVYLQKENIIDESGMPKERFSAEFPKEGPSILRIQQVVRGDSAAYFCASSPGQYPSYEQYFGPGTRLTVT.

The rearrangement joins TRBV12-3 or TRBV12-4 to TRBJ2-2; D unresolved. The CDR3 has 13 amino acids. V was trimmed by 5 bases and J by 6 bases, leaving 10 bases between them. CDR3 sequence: CASSADQPGELFF. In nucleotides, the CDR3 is TGTGCCAGCAGTGCCGACCAGCCCGGGGAGCTGTTTTTT.

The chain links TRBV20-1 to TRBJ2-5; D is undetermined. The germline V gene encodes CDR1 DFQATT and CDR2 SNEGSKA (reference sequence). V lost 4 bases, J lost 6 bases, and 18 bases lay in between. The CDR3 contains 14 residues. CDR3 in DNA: TGCAGTGCTAAGCCCGTCGAGGTTCGAAAGACCCAGTACTTC. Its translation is CSAKPVEVRKTQYF.

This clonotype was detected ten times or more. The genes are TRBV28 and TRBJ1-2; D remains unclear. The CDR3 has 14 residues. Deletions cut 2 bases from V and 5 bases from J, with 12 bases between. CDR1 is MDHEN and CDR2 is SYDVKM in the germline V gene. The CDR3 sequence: CASSLAFAPYGYTF. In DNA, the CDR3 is TGTGCCAGCAGTTTAGCGTTCGCTCCTTATGGCTACACCTTC.

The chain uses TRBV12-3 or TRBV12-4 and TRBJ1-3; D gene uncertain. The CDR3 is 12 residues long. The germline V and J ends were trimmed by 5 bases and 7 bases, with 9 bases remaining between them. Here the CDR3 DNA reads TGTGCCAGCAGTCAAGACGCGAACACCATATATTTT. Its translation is CASSQDANTIYF.

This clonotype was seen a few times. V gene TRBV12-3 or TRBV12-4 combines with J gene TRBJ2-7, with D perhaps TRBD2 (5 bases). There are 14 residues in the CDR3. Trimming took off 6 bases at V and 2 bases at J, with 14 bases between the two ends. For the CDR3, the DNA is TGTGCCAGCAGCCCATCCGGGAAAACCTACGAGCAGTACTTC. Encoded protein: CASSPSGKTYEQYF.

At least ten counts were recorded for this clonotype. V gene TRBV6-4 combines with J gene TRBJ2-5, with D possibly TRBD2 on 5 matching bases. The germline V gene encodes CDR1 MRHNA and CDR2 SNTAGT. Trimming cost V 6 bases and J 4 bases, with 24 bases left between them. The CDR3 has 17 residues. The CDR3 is CASRSRVAGVSGETQYF. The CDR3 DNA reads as TGTGCCAGCAGGAGTAGAGTCGCCGGGGTATCGGGAGAGACCCAGTACTTC.

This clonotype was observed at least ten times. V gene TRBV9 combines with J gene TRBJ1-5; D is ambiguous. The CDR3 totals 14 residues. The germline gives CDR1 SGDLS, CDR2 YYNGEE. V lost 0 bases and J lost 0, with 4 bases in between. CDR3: CASSVAGSNQPQHF. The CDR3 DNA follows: TGTGCCAGCAGCGTAGCTGGTAGCAATCAGCCCCAGCATTTT.

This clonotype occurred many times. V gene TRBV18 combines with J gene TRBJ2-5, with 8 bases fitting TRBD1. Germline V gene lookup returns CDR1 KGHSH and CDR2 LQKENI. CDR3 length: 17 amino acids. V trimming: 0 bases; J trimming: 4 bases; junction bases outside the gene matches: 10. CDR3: CASSPPGDRRRGETQYF. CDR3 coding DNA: TGTGCCAGCTCACCACCGGGGGACAGGAGGAGAGGAGAGACCCAGTACTTC.

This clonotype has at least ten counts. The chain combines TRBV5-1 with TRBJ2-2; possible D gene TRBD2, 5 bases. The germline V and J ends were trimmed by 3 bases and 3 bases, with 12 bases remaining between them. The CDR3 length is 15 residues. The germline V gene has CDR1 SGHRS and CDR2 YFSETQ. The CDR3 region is CASSSTTSYTGELFF. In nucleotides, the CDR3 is TGCGCCAGCAGCTCCACTACTAGTTACACCGGGGAGCTGTTTTTT.

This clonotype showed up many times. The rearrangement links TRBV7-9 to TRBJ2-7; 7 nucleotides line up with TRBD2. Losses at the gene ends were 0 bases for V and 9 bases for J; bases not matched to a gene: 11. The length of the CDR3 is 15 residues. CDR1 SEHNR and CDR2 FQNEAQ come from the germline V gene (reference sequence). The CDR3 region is CASSLAPREMGLQYF. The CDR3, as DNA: TGTGCCAGCAGCTTAGCGCCGCGGGAGATGGGGTTGCAGTACTTC. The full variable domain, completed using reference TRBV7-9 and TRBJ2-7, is DTGVSQNPRHKITKRGQNVTFRCDPISEHNRLYWYRQTLGQGPEFLTYFQNEAQLEKSRLLSDRFSAERPKGSFSTLEIQRTEQGDSAMYLCASSLAPREMGLQYFGPGTRLTVT.

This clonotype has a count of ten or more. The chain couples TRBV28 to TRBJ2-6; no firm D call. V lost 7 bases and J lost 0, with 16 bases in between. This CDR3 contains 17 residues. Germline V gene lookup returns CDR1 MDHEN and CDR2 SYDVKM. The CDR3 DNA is TGTGCCAGCAAACAAGCCTTCCATAACTCTGGGGCCAACGTCCTGACTTTC. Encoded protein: CASKQAFHNSGANVLTF. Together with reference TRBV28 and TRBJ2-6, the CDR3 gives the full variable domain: DVKVTQSSRYLVKRTGEKVFLECVQDMDHENMFWYRQDPGLGLRLIYFSYDVKMKEKGDIPEGYSVSREKKERFSLILESASTNQTSMYLCASKQAFHNSGANVLTFGAGSRLTVL.

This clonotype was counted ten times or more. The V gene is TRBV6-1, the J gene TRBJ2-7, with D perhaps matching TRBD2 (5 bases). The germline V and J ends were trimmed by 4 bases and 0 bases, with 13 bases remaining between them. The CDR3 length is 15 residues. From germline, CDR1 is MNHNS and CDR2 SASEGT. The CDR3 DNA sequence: TGTGCCAGCAGTGCGGACGGACTGAGCTCCTACGAGCAGTACTTC. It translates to CASSADGLSSYEQYF.

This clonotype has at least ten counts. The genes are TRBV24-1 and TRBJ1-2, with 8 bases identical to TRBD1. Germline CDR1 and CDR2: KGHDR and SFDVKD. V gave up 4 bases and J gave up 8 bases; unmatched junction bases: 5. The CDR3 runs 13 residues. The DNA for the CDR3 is TGTGCCACCAGTGAGACTGACAGGGGAGGCTACACCTTC. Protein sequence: CATSETDRGGYTF.

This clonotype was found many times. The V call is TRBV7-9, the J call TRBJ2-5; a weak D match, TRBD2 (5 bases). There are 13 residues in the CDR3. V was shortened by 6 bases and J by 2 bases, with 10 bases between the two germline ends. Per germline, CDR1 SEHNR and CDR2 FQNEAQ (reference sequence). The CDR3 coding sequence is TGTGCCAGCAGGGCCGGGAAGCAAGAGACCCAGTACTTC. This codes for CASRAGKQETQYF. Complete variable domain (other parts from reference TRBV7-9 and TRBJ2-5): DTGVSQNPRHKITKRGQNVTFRCDPISEHNRLYWYRQTLGQGPEFLTYFQNEAQLEKSRLLSDRFSAERPKGSFSTLEIQRTEQGDSAMYLCASRAGKQETQYFGPGTRLLVL.

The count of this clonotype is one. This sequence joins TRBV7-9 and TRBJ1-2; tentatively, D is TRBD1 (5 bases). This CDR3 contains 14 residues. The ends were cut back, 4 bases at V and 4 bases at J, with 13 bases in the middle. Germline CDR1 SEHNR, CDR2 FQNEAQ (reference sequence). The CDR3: CASSSGPWGYGYTF. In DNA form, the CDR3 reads TGTGCCAGCAGCTCAGGGCCTTGGGGCTATGGCTACACCTTC.

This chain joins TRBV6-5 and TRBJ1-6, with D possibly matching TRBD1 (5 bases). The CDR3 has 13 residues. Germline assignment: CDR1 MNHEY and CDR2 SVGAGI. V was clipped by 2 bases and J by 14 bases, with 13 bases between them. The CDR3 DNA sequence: TGTGCCAGCAGTTACGGGCCGGGGCAAGCCCTCCACTTT. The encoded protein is CASSYGPGQALHF.

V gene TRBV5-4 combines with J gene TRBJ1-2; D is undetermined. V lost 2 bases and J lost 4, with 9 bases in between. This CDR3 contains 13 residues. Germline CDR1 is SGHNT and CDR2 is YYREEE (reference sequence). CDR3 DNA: TGTGCCAGCAGCTTCGGGGAGGGCTATGGCTACACCTTC. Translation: CASSFGEGYGYTF.